Each of the 2 T cell receptor beta chains below was sequenced from the same sample in a study of T-cell reconstitution after alpha-beta-depleted transplantation in children. Construction of the TCRbeta library involved unique molecular identifiers. Using its own MiXCR run on the PCR reads, TCRdb lists one record per CDR3 protein. The table records about 460,000 distinct CDR3 sequences, about an eighth of them present only once. Sequenced here: PBMCs, mostly from graft donor cells, sampled 180 days after TCRalphabeta/CD19-depleted stem cell transplant. Source of these receptors: a female patient between 2 and 15 years old who had a stem cell transplant for aplastic anemia, so the T cells may come from the graft donor.

The V gene is TRBV24-1, the J gene TRBJ2-1; TRBD2 is a possible D gene (5 bases). This CDR3 comprises 16 residues. V dropped 5 bases and J dropped 0 bases, with 13 bases sitting between them. Germline loops: CDR1 KGHDR, CDR2 SFDVKD. The CDR3 region is CATSGLSVSSYNEQFF. The CDR3 bases are TGTGCCACCAGTGGTCTTAGCGTCAGCTCCTACAATGAGCAGTTCTTC.

This clonotype turned up a few times. This sequence joins TRBV5-1 and TRBJ2-3; D not resolved. The CDR3 has 17 residues. Deletions cut 0 bases from V and 1 base from J, with 15 bases between. Looked up from germline, CDR1 is SGHRS and CDR2 is YFSETQ. The DNA of the CDR3 is TGCGCCAGCAGCTTGGCCAAGTCGTCGGTAGGCACAGATACGCAGTATTTT. It yields the protein CASSLAKSSVGTDTQYF.